This is a list of T cell receptor beta chains from one sample in a study of blood T cell repertoires in COVID-19. Repertoires were generated with immunoSEQ multiplex PCR, while TCRdb's copy carries only in-frame clones and drops some. Of about 140,000 clones listed, roughly 82% are singletons. The material sequenced was peripheral blood. All receptors derive from a man in his fifties or sixties with active or convalescent COVID-19. Each CDR3 is given with its conserved first and last residue. The order of the fields is D gene, J gene, V gene, clone size, CDR3 protein, CDR3 DNA. The D gene is left open where the match is weak. Rows may omit the clone size; those that give it use once, few, many or a size class.

NA	TRBJ2-3	TRBV11-3	NA	CASSLVPSATQYF	TGTGCCAGCAGCTTAGTTCCTAGCGCGACGCAGTATTTT
TRBD2	TRBJ2-3	TRBV11-3	NA	CASSSRTSGGDTQYF	TGTGCCAGCAGCTCCCGGACTAGCGGGGGGGATACGCAGTATTTT
NA	TRBJ1-1	TRBV29-1	few	CSVGTGSNTEAFF	TGCAGCGTTGGAACAGGGTCGAACACTGAAGCTTTCTTT
NA	TRBJ2-7	TRBV7-2	NA	CASSFGTFAYEQYF	TGTGCCAGCAGCTTTGGGACATTCGCCTACGAGCAGTACTTC
NA	TRBJ1-1	TRBV28	NA	CASSKGVNTEAFF	TGTGCCAGCAGTAAGGGGGTGAACACTGAAGCTTTCTTT
TRBD1	TRBJ2-5	TRBV30	NA	CAWSVGTEETQYF	TGTGCCTGGAGTGTAGGGACAGAAGAGACCCAGTACTTC
TRBD1	TRBJ1-1	TRBV7-2	NA	CASSLDPQGAHAFF	TGTGCCAGCAGCTTAGACCCCCAGGGGGCGCATGCTTTCTTT
TRBD1	TRBJ1-6	TRBV12-3/TRBV12-4	NA	CASSNRGDSPLHF	TGTGCCAGCAGTAACAGGGGGGATTCACCCCTCCACTTT
NA	TRBJ2-2	TRBV27	NA	CASSWRNGELFF	TGTGCCAGCAGTTGGAGGAACGGGGAGCTGTTTTTT
NA	TRBJ1-6	TRBV2	few	CASRVPSGYNSPLHF	TGTGCCAGCCGGGTGCCCTCGGGCTATAATTCACCCCTCCACTTT
TRBD2	TRBJ2-3	TRBV27	NA	CASSDSGGRTDTQYF	TGTGCCAGCAGTGACTCGGGAGGACGCACAGATACGCAGTATTTT
NA	TRBJ2-3	TRBV5-1	NA	CASSSDTDSTDTQYF	TGCGCCAGCAGCTCGGACACCGATAGCACAGATACGCAGTATTTT
NA	TRBJ1-1	TRBV19	NA	CAAWQGAEAFF	TGTGCCGCCTGGCAGGGCGCTGAAGCTTTCTTT
NA	TRBJ1-4	TRBV3-1/TRBV3-2	NA	CASSQVVGATNEKLFF	TGTGCCAGCAGCCAAGTGGTGGGAGCAACTAATGAAAAACTGTTTTTT
NA	TRBJ2-7	TRBV7-2	NA	CASSLGRGGEQYF	TGTGCCAGCAGCTTAGGGAGAGGGGGCGAGCAGTACTTC
NA	TRBJ1-3	TRBV10-3	NA	CAISEPGSGNTIYF	TGTGCCATCAGTGAGCCGGGGTCTGGAAACACCATATATTTT
NA	TRBJ1-6	TRBV4-1	NA	CASSPVTGEYSPLHF	TGCGCCAGCTCACCTGTGACAGGAGAATACTCACCCCTCCACTTT
TRBD2	TRBJ2-2	TRBV3-1/TRBV3-2	NA	CASSPGTIKTGELFF	TGTGCCAGCAGCCCCGGGACTATAAAGACCGGGGAGCTGTTTTTT
NA	TRBJ1-2	TRBV2	NA	CASRTLNYGYTF	TGTGCCAGCCGGACACTAAACTATGGCTACACCTTC
TRBD2	TRBJ2-1	TRBV19	NA	CASSQRESSYNEQFF	TGTGCCAGTAGCCAGCGGGAAAGCTCCTACAATGAGCAGTTCTTC
NA	TRBJ2-1	TRBV18	NA	CASSTEAGRTNYNEQFF	TGTGCCAGCTCAACGGAGGCTGGGAGGACCAACTACAATGAGCAGTTCTTC
NA	TRBJ1-2	TRBV21-1	NA	CASSKPGVANYGYTF	TGTGCCAGCAGCAAACCCGGGGTAGCTAACTATGGCTACACCTTC
NA	TRBJ1-2	TRBV7-2	NA	CASSLGQPGGYGYTF	TGTGCCAGCAGCTTAGGACAGCCCGGGGGCTATGGCTACACCTTC
NA	TRBJ1-1	TRBV2	NA	CASRSIPTNTEAFF	TGTGCCAGCCGGTCGATACCAACGAACACTGAAGCTTTCTTT
NA	TRBJ1-5	TRBV27	NA	CASSLGGLGNQPQHF	TGTGCCAGCAGTTTGGGGGGGCTTGGCAATCAGCCCCAGCATTTT
NA	TRBJ2-5	TRBV5-1	once	CASSLEGGAGETQYF	TGCGCCAGCAGCTTGGAGGGGGGGGCCGGAGAGACCCAGTACTTC
NA	TRBJ1-2	TRBV3-1/TRBV3-2	once	CASSPDPGIRGYGYTF	TGTGCCAGCAGCCCAGACCCGGGCATAAGGGGCTATGGCTACACCTTC
NA	TRBJ2-1	TRBV18	NA	CASSPGPQGYSNEQFF	TGTGCCAGCTCACCAGGGCCACAGGGATATTCCAATGAGCAGTTCTTC
NA	TRBJ1-5	TRBV21-1	NA	CASSKARQGGQPQHF	TGTGCCAGCAGCAAAGCTCGGCAGGGTGGTCAGCCCCAGCATTTT
TRBD1	TRBJ1-1	TRBV6-2/TRBV6-3	NA	CASSWDRANMNTEAFF	TGTGCCAGCAGTTGGGACAGGGCGAACATGAACACTGAAGCTTTCTTT
NA	TRBJ1-4	TRBV18	NA	CASSGRTNEKLFF	TGTGCCAGCTCTGGGCGAACTAATGAAAAACTGTTTTTT
TRBD2	TRBJ2-3	TRBV5-1	NA	CASSPTSGSTDTQYF	TGCGCCAGCAGCCCAACTAGCGGAAGCACAGATACGCAGTATTTT
TRBD1	TRBJ1-2	TRBV6-6	NA	CASSSDREVTF	TGTGCCAGCAGTTCAGACAGGGAGGTCACCTTC
NA	TRBJ1-1	TRBV15	NA	CATSSDRQRTEAFF	TGTGCCACCAGCTCCGACCGACAACGGACTGAAGCTTTCTTT
NA	TRBJ1-1	TRBV29-1	NA	CSVATVSNTEAFF	TGCAGCGTTGCCACAGTATCGAACACTGAAGCTTTCTTT
NA	TRBJ2-7	TRBV12-5	NA	CASDEGYLGHYEQYF	TGTGCTAGTGACGAGGGTTATCTCGGGCATTACGAGCAGTACTTC
TRBD2	TRBJ2-3	TRBV9	NA	CASSAGLAGESDTQYF	TGTGCCAGCAGCGCCGGACTAGCGGGGGAATCAGATACGCAGTATTTT
TRBD2	TRBJ2-7	TRBV5-1	NA	CASSGGTSGTYEQYF	TGCGCCAGCAGCGGAGGGACTAGCGGTACATACGAGCAGTACTTC
NA	TRBJ2-5	TRBV5-1	NA	CASSLSPRETQYF	TGCGCCAGCAGCTTGTCGCCTCGGGAGACCCAGTACTTC
TRBD1	TRBJ1-4	TRBV10-2	few	CASLRDRGEKLFF	TGCGCCAGCCTCCGGGACAGGGGTGAAAAACTGTTTTTT
NA	TRBJ1-6	TRBV9	NA	CASSVGSGKDNSPLHF	TGTGCCAGCAGCGTAGGGTCGGGAAAGGATAATTCACCCCTCCACTTT
NA	TRBJ1-2	TRBV28	few	CASSIPDSSSYGYTF	TGTGCCAGCAGTATACCGGACAGTTCAAGCTATGGCTACACCTTC
TRBD1	TRBJ2-3	TRBV4-1	NA	CASSQDATGPTDTQYF	TGCGCCAGCAGCCAAGACGCGACAGGGCCCACAGATACGCAGTATTTT
NA	TRBJ2-1	TRBV7-2	NA	CASSLRLGAYNEQFF	TGTGCCAGCAGCCTCCGACTAGGGGCCTACAATGAGCAGTTCTTC
NA	TRBJ1-1	TRBV24-1	NA	CATSDAHLTGAFF	TGTGCCACCAGTGATGCCCACCTTACGGGAGCTTTCTTT
NA	TRBJ1-5	TRBV14	NA	CASSQGGLGNQPQHF	TGTGCCAGCAGCCAAGGGGGGCTAGGCAATCAGCCCCAGCATTTT
NA	TRBJ1-1	TRBV18	NA	CASSPVGKGAEAFF	TGTGCCAGCTCACCAGTGGGGAAGGGGGCTGAAGCTTTCTTT